This T cell receptor (beta chain) is from a study of T cells in localized non-small cell lung cancer. Study results and limitations: The study sequenced only one region of the tumor. As a result, intratumor heterogeneity could not be excluded and remains possible. Among blood samples, higher T cell density accompanied longer overall survival. The study detected a median around 50 of the top 100 tumor clones in adjacent lung.

As regards this clone: Its antigen is not known.

The method was immunoSEQ multiplex PCR; TCRdb's version includes in-frame clones alone and lacks a portion of them. The sample includes some 71,000 clones, roughly 86% of them seen just once. Losses at the gene ends were 4 bases for V and 6 bases for J; bases not matched to a gene: 10. Germline values: CDR1 MNHEY, CDR2 SVGAGI. The CDR3 is 16 amino acids. The receptor was isolated from a female donor over 55 with stage I lung adenocarcinoma. The source material was peripheral blood, sampled before any cancer treatment. The V gene is TRBV6-5, the J gene TRBJ1-5, with 9 positions matching TRBD1. The CDR3 sequence: CASSSTGQGRGQPQHF. The CDR3 region has the DNA TGTGCCAGCAGTTCCACCGGACAGGGGAGGGGTCAGCCCCAGCATTTT.